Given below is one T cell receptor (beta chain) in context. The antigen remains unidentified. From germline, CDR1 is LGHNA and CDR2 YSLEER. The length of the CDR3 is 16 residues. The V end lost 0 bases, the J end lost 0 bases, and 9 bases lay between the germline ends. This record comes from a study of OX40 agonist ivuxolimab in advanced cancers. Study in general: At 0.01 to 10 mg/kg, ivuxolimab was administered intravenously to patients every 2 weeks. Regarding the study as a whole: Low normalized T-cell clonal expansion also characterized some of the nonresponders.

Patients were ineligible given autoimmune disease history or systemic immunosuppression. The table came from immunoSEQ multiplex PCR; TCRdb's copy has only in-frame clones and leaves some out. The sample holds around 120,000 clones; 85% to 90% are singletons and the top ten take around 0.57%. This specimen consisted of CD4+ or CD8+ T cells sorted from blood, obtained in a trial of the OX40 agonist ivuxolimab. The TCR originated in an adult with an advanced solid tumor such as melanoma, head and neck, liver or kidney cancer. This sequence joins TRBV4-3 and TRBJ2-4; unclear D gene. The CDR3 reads CASSQDIRLAKNIQYF. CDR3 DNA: TGCGCCAGCAGCCAAGATATAAGGCTAGCCAAAAACATTCAGTACTTC.